This T cell receptor beta chain was sequenced during a study of cytomegalovirus exposure and HLA in healthy donors. Findings and caveats of the study: There were some public TCRs occurring in many donors, but most TCR sequences were rare. Specificity of three CMV-associated chains for CMV antigens was verified in vitro.

CDR1 and CDR2 from the germline V gene are SEHNR and FQNEAQ (reference sequence). The CDR3 covers 15 residues. Sequencing used immunoSEQ multiplex PCR; TCRdb keeps in-frame clones, though not all of them. The data contain approximately 210,000 clones, 88% of them singletons. Comments on this clone: Its target is unknown. One end of the junction fails to match germline, which may point to a read error.

This TCR was recovered from a young woman in good health and CMV-seronegative. V usage is TRBV7-9 and J usage is TRBJ1-1; D gene uncertain. Material: PBMCs. DNA for the CDR3: TGTGCCAGCAGCTTAGCCTCTGTCGCGAACGCTGAAGCTTTCTTT. This codes for CASSLASVANAEAFF.